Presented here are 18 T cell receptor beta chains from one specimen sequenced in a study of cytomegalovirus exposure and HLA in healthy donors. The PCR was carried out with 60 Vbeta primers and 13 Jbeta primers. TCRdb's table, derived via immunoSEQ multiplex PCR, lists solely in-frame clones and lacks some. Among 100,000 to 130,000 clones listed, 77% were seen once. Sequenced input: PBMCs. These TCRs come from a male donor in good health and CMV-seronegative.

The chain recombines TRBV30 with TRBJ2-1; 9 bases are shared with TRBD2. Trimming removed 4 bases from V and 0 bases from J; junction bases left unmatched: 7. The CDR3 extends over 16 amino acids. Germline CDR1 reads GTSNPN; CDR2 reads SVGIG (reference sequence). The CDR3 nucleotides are TGTGCCTGGACGGACGGTAGCGGGAGCTCCTACAATGAGCAGTTCTTC. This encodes CAWTDGSGSSYNEQFF.

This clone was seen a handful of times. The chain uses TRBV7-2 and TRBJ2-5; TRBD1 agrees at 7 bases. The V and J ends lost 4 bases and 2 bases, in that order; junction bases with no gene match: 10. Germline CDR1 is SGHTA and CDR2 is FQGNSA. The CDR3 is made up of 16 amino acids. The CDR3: CASSYSLRDRQETQYF. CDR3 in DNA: TGTGCCAGCAGCTACAGCCTCCGGGACAGACAAGAGACCCAGTACTTC.

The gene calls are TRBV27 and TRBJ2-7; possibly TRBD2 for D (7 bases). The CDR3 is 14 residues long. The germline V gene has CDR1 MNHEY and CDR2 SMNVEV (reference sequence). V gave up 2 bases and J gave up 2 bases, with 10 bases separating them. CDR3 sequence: CASSLGGGPYEQYF. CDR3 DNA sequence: TGTGCCAGCAGTTTAGGGGGGGGGCCCTACGAGCAGTACTTC.

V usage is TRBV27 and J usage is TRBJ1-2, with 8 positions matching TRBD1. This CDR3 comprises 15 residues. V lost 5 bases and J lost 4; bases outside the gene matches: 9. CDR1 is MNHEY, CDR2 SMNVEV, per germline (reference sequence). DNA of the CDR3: TGTGCCAGCAGTGTGACAGGGGATGAAACCTATGGCTACACCTTC. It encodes CASSVTGDETYGYTF.

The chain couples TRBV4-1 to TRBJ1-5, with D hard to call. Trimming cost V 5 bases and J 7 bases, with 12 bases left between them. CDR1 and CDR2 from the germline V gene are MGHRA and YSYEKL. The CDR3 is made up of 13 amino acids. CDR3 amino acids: CASSSRPTQPQHF. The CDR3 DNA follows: TGCGCCAGCAGCTCTAGACCCACCCAGCCCCAGCATTTT.

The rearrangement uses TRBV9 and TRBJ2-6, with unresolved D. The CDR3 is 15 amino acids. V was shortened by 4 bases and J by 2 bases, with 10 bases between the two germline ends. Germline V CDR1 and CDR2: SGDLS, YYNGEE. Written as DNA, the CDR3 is TGTGCCAGCAGCTTAGGAGATACTGGGGCCAACGTCCTGACTTTC. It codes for CASSLGDTGANVLTF.

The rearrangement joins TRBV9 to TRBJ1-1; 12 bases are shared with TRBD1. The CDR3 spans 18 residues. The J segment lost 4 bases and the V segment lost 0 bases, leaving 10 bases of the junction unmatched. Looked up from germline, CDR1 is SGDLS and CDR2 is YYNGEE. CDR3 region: CASSVGVGQGAPGTEAFF. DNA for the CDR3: TGTGCCAGCAGCGTAGGGGTGGGACAGGGGGCTCCTGGCACTGAAGCTTTCTTT.

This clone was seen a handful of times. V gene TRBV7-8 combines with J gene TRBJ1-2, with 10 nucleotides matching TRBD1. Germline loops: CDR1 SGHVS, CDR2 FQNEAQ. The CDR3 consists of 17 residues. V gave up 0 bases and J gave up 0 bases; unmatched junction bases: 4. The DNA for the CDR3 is TGTGCCAGCAGCTTAGCGGTTGGGACAGGGGCTAACTATGGCTACACCTTC. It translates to CASSLAVGTGANYGYTF.

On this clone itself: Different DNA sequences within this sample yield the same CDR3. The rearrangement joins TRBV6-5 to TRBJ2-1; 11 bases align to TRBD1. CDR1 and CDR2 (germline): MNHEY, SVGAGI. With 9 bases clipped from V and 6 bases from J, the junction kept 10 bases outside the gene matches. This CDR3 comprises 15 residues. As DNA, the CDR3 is TGTGCCAGTAGTACGACCGGGACAGGGGGCAATGAGCAGTTCTTC. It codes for CASSTTGTGGNEQFF.

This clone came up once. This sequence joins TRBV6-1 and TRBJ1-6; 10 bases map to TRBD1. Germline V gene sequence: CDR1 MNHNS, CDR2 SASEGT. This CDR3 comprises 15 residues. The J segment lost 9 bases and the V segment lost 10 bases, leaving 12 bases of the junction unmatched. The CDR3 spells CATRRGDRGRSPLHF. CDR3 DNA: TGTGCCACTCGCCGTGGGGACAGGGGACGTTCACCCCTCCACTTT.

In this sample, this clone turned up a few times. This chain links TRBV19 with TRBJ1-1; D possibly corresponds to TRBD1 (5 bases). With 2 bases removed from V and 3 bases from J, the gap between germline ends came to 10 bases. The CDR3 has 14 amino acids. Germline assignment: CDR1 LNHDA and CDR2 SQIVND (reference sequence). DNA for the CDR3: TGTGCCAGTAGTATACATCGCAGGGACACTGAAGCTTTCTTT. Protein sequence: CASSIHRRDTEAFF.

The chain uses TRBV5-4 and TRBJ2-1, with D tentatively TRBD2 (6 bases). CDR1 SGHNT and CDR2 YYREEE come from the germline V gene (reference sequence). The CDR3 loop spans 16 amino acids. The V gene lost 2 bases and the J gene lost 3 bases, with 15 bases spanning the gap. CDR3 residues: CASSFDSGKNYNEQFF. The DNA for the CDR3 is TGTGCCAGCAGCTTCGATAGCGGCAAGAACTACAATGAGCAGTTCTTC.

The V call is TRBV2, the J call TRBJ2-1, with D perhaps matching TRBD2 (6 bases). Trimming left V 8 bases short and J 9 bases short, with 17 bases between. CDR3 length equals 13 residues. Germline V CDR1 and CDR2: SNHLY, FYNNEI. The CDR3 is CASLPSGGAEQFF. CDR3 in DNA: TGTGCCAGCCTACCATCTGGAGGGGCTGAGCAGTTCTTC.

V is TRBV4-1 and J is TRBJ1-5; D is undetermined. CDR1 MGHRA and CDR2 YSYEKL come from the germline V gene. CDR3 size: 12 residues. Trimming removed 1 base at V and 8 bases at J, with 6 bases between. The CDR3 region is CASSQGSEPQHF. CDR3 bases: TGCGCCAGCAGCCAAGGTAGTGAGCCCCAGCATTTT.

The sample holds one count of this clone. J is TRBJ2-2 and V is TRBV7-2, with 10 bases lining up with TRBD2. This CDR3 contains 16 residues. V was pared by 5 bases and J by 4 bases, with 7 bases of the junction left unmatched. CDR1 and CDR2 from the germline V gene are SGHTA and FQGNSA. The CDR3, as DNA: TGTGCCAGCAGCGGGCTAGCGGGAGTGACCACCGGGGAGCTGTTTTTT. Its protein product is CASSGLAGVTTGELFF.

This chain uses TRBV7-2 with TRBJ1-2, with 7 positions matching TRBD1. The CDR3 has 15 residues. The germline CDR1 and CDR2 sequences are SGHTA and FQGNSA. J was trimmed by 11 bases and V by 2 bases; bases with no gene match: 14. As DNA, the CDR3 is TGTGCCAGCAGCTTATTACCCGGGGACAGTATCCGATACACCTTC. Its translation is CASSLLPGDSIRYTF. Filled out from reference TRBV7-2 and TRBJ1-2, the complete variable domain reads GAGVSQSPSNKVTEKGKDVELRCDPISGHTALYWYRQSLGQGLEFLIYFQGNSAPDKSGLPSDRFSAERTGGSVSTLTIQRTQQEDSAVYLCASSLLPGDSIRYTFGSGTRLTVV.

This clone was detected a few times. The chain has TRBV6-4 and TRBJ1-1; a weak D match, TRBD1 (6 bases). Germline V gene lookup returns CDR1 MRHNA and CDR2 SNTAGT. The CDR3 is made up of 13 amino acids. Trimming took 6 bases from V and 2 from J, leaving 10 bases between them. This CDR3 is CASRSGTNTEAFF. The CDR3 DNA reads TGTGCCAGCAGATCCGGGACAAACACTGAAGCTTTCTTT.

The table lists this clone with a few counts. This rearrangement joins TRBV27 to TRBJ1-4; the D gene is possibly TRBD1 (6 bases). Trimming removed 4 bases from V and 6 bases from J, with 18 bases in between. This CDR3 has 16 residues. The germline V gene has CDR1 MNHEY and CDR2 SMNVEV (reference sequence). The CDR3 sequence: CASSSGSRGVYEKLFF. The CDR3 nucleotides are TGTGCCAGCAGTTCCGGCTCCAGGGGCGTCTATGAAAAACTGTTTTTT.